A single sample is the source of the 29 T cell receptor beta chains below, sequenced in a study of blood T cells in healthy people across ages. The second PCR ran about 6 to 11 cycles with a sample-barcoded 5' primer and J-beta primers. From the 5' RACE reads, TCRdb called clonotypes with MiXCR, one entry per CDR3 protein. The repertoire has under 2 million distinct CDR3 sequences, about 32% of them found once; the top ten carry 11%. Sequences were obtained from blood. All receptors derive from a woman in her 30s in good health.

This chain connects TRBV11-2 to TRBJ2-1; TRBD2 aligns across 8 bases. The CDR3 consists of 16 residues. Germline assignment: CDR1 SGHAT and CDR2 FQNNGV. The ends lost 5 bases at V and 0 bases at J; junction bases unmatched: 6. The CDR3, as DNA: TGTGCCAGCAGCCATGCGACTAGCGCCTCCTACAATGAGCAGTTCTTC. This encodes CASSHATSASYNEQFF.

This clonotype occurred a few times. This rearrangement joins TRBV18 to TRBJ2-5; no clear D. This CDR3 has 13 residues. V lost 2 bases to trimming and J lost 3 bases, with 7 bases between them. Germline-derived CDR1 and CDR2 are KGHSH and LQKENI. The CDR3 DNA reads as TGTGCCAGCTCACCAGACGCGAAAGAGACCCAGTACTTC. Protein: CASSPDAKETQYF.

The CDR3 here is CSAPGLAGGLSYEQYF. CDR3 nucleotide sequence: TGCAGTGCTCCGGGACTAGCGGGGGGCCTCTCCTACGAGCAGTACTTC. The chain combines TRBV20-1 with TRBJ2-7; 15 positions match TRBD2. The junction had 5 bases not matched to a gene; V was cut back by 5 bases and J by 0 bases. Germline V gene lookup returns CDR1 DFQATT and CDR2 SNEGSKA (reference sequence). The CDR3 is 16 residues long.

This clonotype was recorded a few times. CDR3 nucleotides: TGTGCCAGCAGTGCCATGCAGACAGGGGGCGGCTACAATGAGCAGTTCTTC. Translating gives CASSAMQTGGGYNEQFF. The chain recombines TRBV6-1 with TRBJ2-1, with 10 bases aligning to TRBD1. V shed 4 bases and J 3 bases; nucleotides not matched to a gene: 9. CDR1 MNHNS and CDR2 SASEGT come from the germline V gene. There are 17 residues in the CDR3.

Remarks on this clonotype: The junction and the germline gene differ at one end; a read error may be behind it. The chain is built from TRBV7-2 and TRBJ2-5; 13 bases fit TRBD2. The CDR3 spans 16 residues. CDR1 SGHTA and CDR2 FQGNSA come from the germline V gene. The CDR3 here is CAGSLPSGLAGETQCF. DNA of the CDR3: TGTGCCGGCAGCTTACCTTCCGGACTAGCGGGGGAGACCCAGTGCTTC.

The genes are TRBV5-4 and TRBJ1-2; 7 bases align to TRBD1. The germline V gene encodes CDR1 SGHNT and CDR2 YYREEE (reference sequence). The CDR3 is 12 residues long. Trimming cost V 4 bases and J 8 bases; bases outside gene matches: 5. In DNA, the CDR3 is TGTGCCAGCAGCGCACAGGGGATGGGCTACACCTTC. As protein: CASSAQGMGYTF.

The gene calls are TRBV4-1 and TRBJ1-1; TRBD1 might be the D (5 bases). V was trimmed by 0 bases and J by 2 bases, leaving 10 bases between them. The germline gives CDR1 MGHRA, CDR2 YSYEKL. This CDR3 is 15 amino acids long. In DNA form, the CDR3 reads TGCGCCAGCAGCCAAGAGGGACCCCTTAACACTGAAGCTTTCTTT. It codes for CASSQEGPLNTEAFF.

Only a few counts were recorded for this clonotype. This chain joins TRBV29-1 and TRBJ2-2; possible D gene TRBD1, 5 bases. The CDR3 length is 14 residues. The V end was cut by 2 bases, the J end by 2 bases, with 9 bases between. The V gene's germline CDR1 is SQVTM and CDR2 ANQGSEA. CDR3 amino acids: CSVERGVNTGELFF. DNA for the CDR3: TGCAGCGTTGAAAGGGGCGTTAACACCGGGGAGCTGTTTTTT.

V usage is TRBV5-1 and J usage is TRBJ1-2; D possibly corresponds to TRBD1 (5 bases). The CDR3 runs 15 residues. V was cut by 1 base and J by 6 bases, with 16 bases left in between. Germline CDR1 SGHRS, CDR2 YFSETQ. The CDR3 sequence: CASSLHQGSIDGYTF. The CDR3 DNA reads TGCGCCAGCAGCTTGCATCAGGGATCAATCGATGGCTACACCTTC.

The chain uses TRBV2 and TRBJ2-1; TRBD1 or TRBD2 may be the D gene (6 bases each). Germline V gene sequence: CDR1 SNHLY, CDR2 FYNNEI. The CDR3 has 16 amino acids. Trimming removed 8 bases from V and 0 bases from J, with 17 bases in between. The CDR3 bases are TGTGCCAGCGAGGGGGGAGGACTACCCTCCTACAATGAGCAGTTCTTC. Translation: CASEGGGLPSYNEQFF.

A few counts support this clonotype. The chain couples TRBV9 to TRBJ2-1; 8 nucleotides agree with TRBD1. Germline loops: CDR1 SGDLS, CDR2 YYNGEE. This CDR3 has 14 amino acids. Trimming removed 4 bases from V and 7 bases from J; junction bases left unmatched: 7. DNA of the CDR3: TGTGCCAGCAGCATCGGACAGGGTTTGAATGAGCAGTTCTTC. Translated: CASSIGQGLNEQFF.

This sequence joins TRBV10-3 and TRBJ1-3, with D unclear. This CDR3 contains 16 residues. Trimming pared 2 bases from V and 0 bases from J, leaving 11 bases between. CDR1 ENHRY and CDR2 SYGVKD come from the germline V gene. This CDR3 reads CAISEAGLLSGNTIYF. CDR3 bases: TGTGCCATCAGTGAGGCGGGGTTACTCTCTGGAAACACCATATATTTT.

This clonotype was picked up a small number of times. The V gene is TRBV4-1, the J gene TRBJ2-7; 8 bases align to TRBD2. The CDR3 length is 16 residues. With V trimmed by 4 bases and J by 0 bases, 8 bases remained unmatched. Germline assignment: CDR1 MGHRA and CDR2 YSYEKL. The CDR3 DNA sequence: TGCGCCAGCAGCCCCCTCGAGCGGGGGAGCTCCTACGAGCAGTACTTC. This encodes CASSPLERGSSYEQYF.

This chain links TRBV5-1 with TRBJ2-3; D tentatively reads TRBD1 or TRBD2 (5 bases each). With 3 bases removed from V and 0 bases from J, the gap between germline ends came to 14 bases. The V gene's germline CDR1 is SGHRS and CDR2 YFSETQ. This CDR3 is built from 16 residues. The DNA of the CDR3 is TGCGCCAGCAGCTACCGAGCTTGGGGGAGCACAGATACGCAGTATTTT. This sequence encodes CASSYRAWGSTDTQYF.

Concerning this clonotype itself: One end of the junction varies from germline; a read error may be responsible. The chain carries TRBV20-1 and TRBJ1-5; D uncertain. This CDR3 contains 14 residues. Germline CDR1 is DFQATT and CDR2 is SNEGSKA (reference sequence). CDR3 residues: CSAVGQLSNQSQHF. CDR3 in DNA: TGCAGTGCGGTCGGGCAGCTTAGCAATCAGTCCCAGCATTTT.

The table lists this clonotype with a few counts. At one end, the junction sequence differs from germline, possibly due to a read error. The chain joins TRBV5-1 to TRBJ2-1, with D unclear. Germline lookup yields CDR1 SGHRS and CDR2 YFSETQ. This CDR3 is 16 amino acids long. The DNA of the CDR3 is TGCGCTAGCAGTTCAAATCTCCGACCGCAGGCCAATGAGCAGTTCTTC. Residues: CASSSNLRPQANEQFF.

The chain has TRBV10-3 and TRBJ1-1; D may be TRBD1 (5 bases). V was clipped by 3 bases and J by 4 bases, with 12 bases between them. The germline CDR1 and CDR2 sequences are ENHRY and SYGVKD. This CDR3 region has 14 residues. Here the CDR3 reads CAISEMGDGTEAFF. As DNA, the CDR3 is TGTGCCATCAGTGAAATGGGGGATGGCACTGAAGCTTTCTTT.

The chain uses TRBV5-1 and TRBJ2-2, with 12 bases lining up with TRBD2. CDR3 size: 15 residues. Trimming at V came to 2 bases and at J to 6 bases, leaving 2 bases not matched to a gene. Germline V gives CDR1 SGHRS, CDR2 YFSETQ. Here the CDR3 reads CASSFLAGGPGELFF. The CDR3 DNA reads TGCGCCAGCAGCTTTCTAGCGGGAGGGCCCGGGGAGCTGTTTTTT.

This clonotype was counted only a few times. CDR3 nucleotide sequence: TGTGCCAGCAGTGCAGGGACTAGCGGGGCCTCAGAGCAGTTCTTC. Its protein product is CASSAGTSGASEQFF. The chain recombines TRBV2 with TRBJ2-1; 13 bases line up with TRBD2. V dropped 4 bases and J dropped 10; count of bases not matched to a gene: 7. The CDR3 runs to 15 residues. CDR1 SNHLY and CDR2 FYNNEI come from the germline V gene.

This clonotype was detected only a few times. This chain links TRBV28 with TRBJ1-4; 10 bases are shared with TRBD1. Germline CDR1 is MDHEN and CDR2 is SYDVKM. Germline trimming cut 6 bases from V and 6 bases from J; bases unmatched to any gene: 7. CDR3 size: 15 residues. The CDR3 bases are TGTGCCAGCAGCTTAGGAGGACAGGGGGATGAAAAACTGTTTTTT. Protein product: CASSLGGQGDEKLFF. Based on the CDR3 plus reference TRBV28 and TRBJ1-4, the full variable domain is DVKVTQSSRYLVKRTGEKVFLECVQDMDHENMFWYRQDPGLGLRLIYFSYDVKMKEKGDIPEGYSVSREKKERFSLILESASTNQTSMYLCASSLGGQGDEKLFFGSGTQLSVL.

The rearrangement uses TRBV4-1 and TRBJ2-2; D gene uncertain. The germline V gene has CDR1 MGHRA and CDR2 YSYEKL. This CDR3 region has 15 residues. The V end lost 1 base, the J end lost 6 bases, and 12 bases lay between the germline ends. The CDR3 reads CASSQVEVFAGELFF. The CDR3 coding sequence is TGCGCCAGCAGCCAAGTAGAGGTGTTTGCCGGGGAGCTGTTTTTT.

This sequence joins TRBV7-9 and TRBJ2-7; no firm D call. Germline V gene data show CDR1 as SEHNR and CDR2 as FQNEAQ (reference sequence). This CDR3 contains 15 residues. V was pared by 1 base and J by 3 bases, with 13 bases between. The CDR3 bases are TGTGCCAGCAGCTTAGTCGAGGCAGGAGACTACGAGCAGTACTTC. Protein product: CASSLVEAGDYEQYF.

This clonotype was seen a handful of times. The rearrangement links TRBV7-3 to TRBJ1-1; D unresolved. With 5 bases removed from V and 0 bases from J, the gap between germline ends came to 16 bases. This CDR3 is built from 16 residues. The V gene's germline CDR1 is SGHTA and CDR2 FQGTGA. The CDR3 here is CASSPPQRAVNTEAFF. The CDR3 DNA follows: TGTGCCAGCAGCCCGCCCCAGAGGGCGGTGAACACTGAAGCTTTCTTT.

V is TRBV21-1 and J is TRBJ1-1; TRBD1 reflects the table's D call only, with no check against the DNA. TRBV21-1 is a known pseudogene. There are 16 residues in the CDR3. The CDR3 nucleotides read TGTGCCAACAGAAATGGGGAGACAGGGGTGAACACTGAAGCTTTCTTT. It translates to CANRNGETGVNTEAFF.

This sequence joins TRBV5-5 and TRBJ1-4, with D maybe TRBD1 (5 bases). This CDR3 region has 18 residues. The V end lost 4 bases, the J end lost 1 base, and 20 bases lay between the germline ends. Germline CDR1 is SGHKS and CDR2 is YYEKEE (reference sequence). CDR3: CASSPHPDGGLTNEKLFF. CDR3 nucleotides: TGTGCCAGCAGCCCCCATCCCGACGGGGGGTTAACTAATGAAAAACTGTTTTTT.

The genes are TRBV5-1 and TRBJ2-5; 11 bases line up with TRBD2. CDR3 length: 22 residues. V was clipped by 3 bases and J by 2 bases; unmatched bases: 24. Germline V CDR1 and CDR2: SGHRS, YFSETQ. The CDR3 reads CASSSPYVLAGGQRRRQETQYF. In nucleotides, the CDR3 is TGCGCCAGCAGCTCGCCGTATGTATTAGCGGGGGGGCAACGTCGTCGGCAAGAGACCCAGTACTTC.

The CDR3 DNA is TGTGCCAGCAGCTTGGACAGGGCTTCGGTGGAGCAGTACTTC. Translating it yields CASSLDRASVEQYF. This chain links TRBV5-5 with TRBJ2-7; D may be TRBD1 (6 bases). V was trimmed by 0 bases and J by 7 bases, leaving 14 bases between them. Germline assignment: CDR1 SGHKS and CDR2 YYEKEE (reference sequence). This CDR3 comprises 14 residues.

This clonotype was picked up a small number of times. Being one base from a much bigger clone, this may be a read error. This sequence joins TRBV14 and TRBJ1-6; 11 positions match TRBD1. The CDR3 spans 14 residues. Germline V lookup: CDR1 SGHDN, CDR2 FVKESK. The CDR3 loop reads CASSRTGGGSPRHF. In nucleotides, the CDR3 is TGTGCCAGCAGCCGGACAGGGGGCGGTTCACCCCGCCACTTT.

This clonotype was counted only a few times. V is TRBV15 and J is TRBJ2-7, with 14 bases that match TRBD2. Germline trimming cut 5 bases from V and 2 bases from J; bases unmatched to any gene: 5. The CDR3 has 16 amino acids. Germline CDR1 LNHNV, CDR2 YYDKDF (reference sequence). The CDR3 DNA follows: TGTGCCACCAGCCGCCAGACTAGCGGGGGGGCCTACGAGCAGTACTTC. Protein sequence: CATSRQTSGGAYEQYF.